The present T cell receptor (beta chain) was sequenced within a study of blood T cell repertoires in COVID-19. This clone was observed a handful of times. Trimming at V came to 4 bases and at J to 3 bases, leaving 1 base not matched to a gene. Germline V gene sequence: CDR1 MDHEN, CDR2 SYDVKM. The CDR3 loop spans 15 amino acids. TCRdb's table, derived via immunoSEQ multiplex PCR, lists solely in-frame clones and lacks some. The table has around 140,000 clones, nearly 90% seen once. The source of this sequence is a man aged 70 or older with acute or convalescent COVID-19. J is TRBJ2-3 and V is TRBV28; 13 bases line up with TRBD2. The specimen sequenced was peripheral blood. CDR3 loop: CASSSGLAGTDTQYF. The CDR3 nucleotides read TGTGCCAGCAGTTCGGGACTAGCGGGAACAGATACGCAGTATTTT.